This TCR beta chain was sequenced during a study of blood T cell repertoires in COVID-19. Turning to the study itself: Sites across the United States, Italy and Spain contributed samples from acute and convalescent COVID-19. Sample material is recorded as cDNA or gDNA derived from T cells, B-cell-depleted T cells, or PBMCs.

As handled by the study authors: Amplified reference gene primers provided the basis for estimating nucleated cell counts. TCRdb's copy holds only in-frame clones and misses some; the assay was immunoSEQ multiplex PCR. V and J calls and clone size follow that table, whereas D and trimming were derived from the DNA. This table holds 55,000 to 75,000 clones, 81% found once. Germline assignment: CDR1 SGHTA and CDR2 FQGTGA. Trimming cost V 2 bases and J 4 bases; bases outside gene matches: 8. The CDR3 sequence is 15 residues long. This TCR came from a human donor in a cohort sampled during active COVID-19. Material: peripheral blood. This chain joins TRBV7-3 and TRBJ2-7; 7 bases are shared with TRBD2. CDR3 residues: CASSLEAGRAYEQYF. The CDR3 coding sequence is TGTGCCAGCAGCTTAGAAGCGGGGAGGGCGTACGAGCAGTACTTC.